What follows are 20 T cell receptor beta chains derived from one specimen sequenced in a study of blood T cells in healthy people across ages. The second PCR ran 7 to 11 cycles with a sample-barcoded 5' primer and J-beta primers. A single record per CDR3 protein comes from TCRdb applying MiXCR to the 5' RACE reads. Of 750,000 to 1,000,000 distinct CDR3 sequences listed, 25% to 30% are singletons. The same sample was also used in a study of T cells of mothers and their children.

Sequences were obtained from blood. These receptors came from a woman aged 40 to 50 in good health.

Only a few counts were recorded for this clonotype. The CDR3 DNA reads TGTGCCAGCCTCCGCGGTGGGAGGATCAATGAGCAGTTCTTC. Amino acids: CASLRGGRINEQFF. The chain links TRBV28 to TRBJ2-1; perhaps TRBD2 as D (6 bases). This CDR3 is built from 14 residues. Germline V gene lookup returns CDR1 MDHEN and CDR2 SYDVKM. Trimming pared 8 bases from V and 6 bases from J, leaving 17 bases between. Full variable domain (missing parts from reference TRBV28 and TRBJ2-1): DVKVTQSSRYLVKRTGEKVFLECVQDMDHENMFWYRQDPGLGLRLIYFSYDVKMKEKGDIPEGYSVSREKKERFSLILESASTNQTSMYLCASLRGGRINEQFFGPGTRLTVL.

This clonotype has at least ten counts. This chain connects TRBV12-3 or TRBV12-4 to TRBJ2-5; 10 positions match TRBD1. The ends lost 7 bases at V and 5 bases at J; junction bases unmatched: 7. This CDR3 comprises 14 residues. CDR3: CASTRTGGPETQYF. The CDR3 coding sequence is TGTGCCAGCACTCGGACAGGGGGTCCCGAGACCCAGTACTTC.

CDR3 coding DNA: TGCGCCAGCAGCTTCGACACGAACGCCTACGAGCAGTACTTC. Translated: CASSFDTNAYEQYF. This rearrangement joins TRBV5-1 to TRBJ2-7; unclear D gene. Germline-derived CDR1 and CDR2 are SGHRS and YFSETQ. Deletions cut 2 bases from V and 2 bases from J, with 11 bases between. The CDR3 is made up of 14 amino acids.

About this clonotype: Since a much larger clone is just one base distant, this may be a read error. CDR3 amino acids: CASSQDPHRGDEQFF. CDR3 coding DNA: TGCGCCAGCAGCCAAGATCCTCACAGAGGCGATGAGCAGTTCTTC. The chain is built from TRBV4-3 and TRBJ2-1; D is unresolved. The germline CDR1 and CDR2 sequences are LGHNA and YSLEER. There are 15 residues in the CDR3. The ends were cut back, 0 bases at V and 8 bases at J, with 14 bases in the middle.

The chain links TRBV7-2 to TRBJ2-1; D possibly corresponds to TRBD1 (6 bases). Trimming removed 4 bases at V and 4 bases at J, with 8 bases between. CDR1 SGHTA and CDR2 FQGNSA come from the germline V gene. The length of the CDR3 is 13 residues. The CDR3 is CASSWQGYNEQFF. Here the CDR3 DNA reads TGTGCCAGCAGCTGGCAGGGGTACAATGAGCAGTTCTTC. The entire variable domain, with the rest obtained from reference TRBV7-2 and TRBJ2-1, is as follows: GAGVSQSPSNKVTEKGKDVELRCDPISGHTALYWYRQSLGQGLEFLIYFQGNSAPDKSGLPSDRFSAERTGGSVSTLTIQRTQQEDSAVYLCASSWQGYNEQFFGPGTRLTVL.

This CDR3 reads CASSFLAQQDSPLHF. CDR3 nucleotide sequence: TGTGCCAGCAGTTTTCTTGCGCAGCAGGATTCACCCCTCCACTTT. The chain employs TRBV28 and TRBJ1-6; the D is unclear. Trimming took 3 bases from V and 8 from J, leaving 14 bases between them. This CDR3 comprises 15 residues. Germline CDR1 and CDR2: MDHEN and SYDVKM.

Remarks on this clonotype: The junction differs from germline at one of its ends, possibly a read error. V is TRBV27 and J is TRBJ1-2; D is ambiguous. This CDR3 has 13 residues. In germline, CDR1 is MNHEY, CDR2 SMNVEV (reference sequence). The DNA for the CDR3 is TGTGCCAGCAGTTTACGGGGTGTTCATGGCTGCACCTTC. Protein sequence: CASSLRGVHGCTF.

This clonotype was counted a few times. The chain has TRBV7-2 and TRBJ1-4, with 8 bases aligning to TRBD1. This CDR3 comprises 16 residues. After removal of 5 bases from V and 8 bases from J, the junction contained 13 bases not matched to a gene. Germline V gives CDR1 SGHTA, CDR2 FQGNSA. The CDR3 DNA reads as TGTGCCAGCAGCCCGCAGGGGGCGGTTCTCGCAGAAAAACTGTTTTTT. Translated, it gives CASSPQGAVLAEKLFF.

This rearrangement joins TRBV19 to TRBJ1-2; D not resolved. V was clipped by 6 bases and J by 1 base, with 12 bases between them. CDR1 LNHDA and CDR2 SQIVND come from the germline V gene (reference sequence). This CDR3 region has 14 residues. For the CDR3, the DNA is TGTGCCAGTAGGGACGGGATCGGTAACTATGGCTACACCTTC. As protein: CASRDGIGNYGYTF.

The chain employs TRBV3-1 and TRBJ1-2, with a weak D call TRBD1 (5 bases). Trimming removed 4 bases at V and 1 base at J, with 25 bases between. CDR1 LGHDT and CDR2 YNNKEL come from the germline V gene (reference sequence). The CDR3 contains 19 residues. For the CDR3, the DNA is TGTGCCAGCAGCCCCTCACGTCGGGGAACAGGAGACTTTAACTATGGCTACACCTTC. Its translation: CASSPSRRGTGDFNYGYTF.

Comments on this clonotype: A much bigger clone sits one base away, suggesting this may be a read error. The rearrangement joins TRBV27 to TRBJ2-7; 8 positions match TRBD1. The CDR3 covers 16 residues. V was clipped by 6 bases and J by 10 bases; unmatched bases: 20. The germline CDR1 and CDR2 sequences are MNHEY and SMNVEV (reference sequence). This chain's CDR3 is CASSRTGRSNREAQYF. CDR3 in DNA: TGTGCCAGCAGCCGGACAGGGAGATCGAACAGGGAGGCCCAGTACTTC.

The chain joins TRBV6-5 to TRBJ1-2; 8 bases fit TRBD1. The CDR3 spans 14 residues. J gave up 6 bases and V 6 bases, and 9 bases lay outside the gene matches. The germline V gene encodes CDR1 MNHEY and CDR2 SVGAGI. The CDR3 reads CASRKPGGKNGYTF. The CDR3 DNA sequence: TGTGCCAGCAGAAAACCAGGGGGCAAGAATGGCTACACCTTC.

The V gene is TRBV18, the J gene TRBJ2-1; possible D gene TRBD2, 6 bases. Deletions cut 5 bases from V and 10 bases from J, with 15 bases between. This CDR3 region has 13 residues. Germline V gene sequence: CDR1 KGHSH, CDR2 LQKENI. Here the CDR3 DNA reads TGTGCCAGCTCAATCAGGGACTCGTTGGAGCAGTTCTTC. Translating it yields CASSIRDSLEQFF.

This clonotype was detected ten times or more. CDR3 in amino acids: CASSLSTDTQYF. The DNA of the CDR3 is TGTGCCAGCAGCTTAAGCACAGATACGCAGTATTTT. The chain recombines TRBV7-2 with TRBJ2-3; D unclear. Trimming pared 2 bases from V and 0 bases from J, leaving 0 bases between. This CDR3 is 12 amino acids long. Germline lookup yields CDR1 SGHTA and CDR2 FQGNSA.

In this sample, this clonotype turned up many times. The chain is built from TRBV29-1 and TRBJ2-1; maybe TRBD2 (5 bases). The V and J ends lost 6 bases and 0 bases respectively, with 9 bases between them. This CDR3 spans 13 amino acids. Germline assignment: CDR1 SQVTM and CDR2 ANQGSEA. The chain's CDR3 is CSVRASSYNEQFF. The CDR3 coding sequence is TGCAGCGTGAGGGCCAGCTCCTACAATGAGCAGTTCTTC.

As regards this clonotype: One base away lies a much larger clone, so this may be a sequencing read error. The CDR3 sequence is CASSPILGQGSNSYTF. CDR3 DNA: TGTGCCAGCAGTCCGATTCTGGGACAGGGATCTAATAGCTACACCTTC. The gene calls are TRBV12-3 or TRBV12-4 and TRBJ1-2; 9 bases align to TRBD1. This CDR3 is built from 16 residues. V shed 5 bases, J shed 9 bases, and the junction held 16 bases outside the gene matches.

At least ten counts were recorded for this clonotype. V and J are TRBV6-2 or TRBV6-3 and TRBJ2-5; 8 bases line up with TRBD2. This CDR3 has 15 amino acids. J gave up 0 bases and V 5 bases, and 5 bases lay outside the gene matches. The germline gives CDR1 MNHEY, CDR2 SVGEGT. This chain's CDR3 is CASSPSGGYQETQYF. CDR3 bases: TGTGCCAGCAGTCCCAGCGGGGGATACCAAGAGACCCAGTACTTC.

This clonotype was counted a few times. The chain is built from TRBV25-1 and TRBJ2-6; TRBD1 aligns across 8 bases. Germline CDR1 reads MGHDK; CDR2 reads SYGVNS. This CDR3 is 18 amino acids long. With 7 bases clipped from V and 0 bases from J, the junction kept 11 bases outside the gene matches. The CDR3 bases are TGTGCCAGCACTAGAGGTCACAGGGGGTCCTCTGGGGCCAACGTCCTGACTTTC. Amino acid sequence: CASTRGHRGSSGANVLTF.

The genes are TRBV2 and TRBJ2-1, with TRBD2 as a possible D gene (6 bases). CDR1 is SNHLY, CDR2 FYNNEI, per germline. Trimming cost V 10 bases and J 0 bases, with 13 bases left between them. This CDR3 is 14 amino acids long. This CDR3 reads CATGTPDSYNEQFF. CDR3 coding DNA: TGTGCCACAGGGACTCCCGACTCCTACAATGAGCAGTTCTTC.

The sample holds a few counts of this clonotype. The chain is built from TRBV7-2 and TRBJ2-2, with D perhaps being TRBD1 or TRBD2 (6 bases each). Trimming took off 5 bases at V and 0 bases at J, with 13 bases between the two ends. Germline loops: CDR1 SGHTA, CDR2 FQGNSA. CDR3 length: 16 residues. This CDR3 reads CASSPPEGANTGELFF. CDR3 in DNA: TGTGCCAGCAGCCCCCCGGAGGGGGCGAACACCGGGGAGCTGTTTTTT.